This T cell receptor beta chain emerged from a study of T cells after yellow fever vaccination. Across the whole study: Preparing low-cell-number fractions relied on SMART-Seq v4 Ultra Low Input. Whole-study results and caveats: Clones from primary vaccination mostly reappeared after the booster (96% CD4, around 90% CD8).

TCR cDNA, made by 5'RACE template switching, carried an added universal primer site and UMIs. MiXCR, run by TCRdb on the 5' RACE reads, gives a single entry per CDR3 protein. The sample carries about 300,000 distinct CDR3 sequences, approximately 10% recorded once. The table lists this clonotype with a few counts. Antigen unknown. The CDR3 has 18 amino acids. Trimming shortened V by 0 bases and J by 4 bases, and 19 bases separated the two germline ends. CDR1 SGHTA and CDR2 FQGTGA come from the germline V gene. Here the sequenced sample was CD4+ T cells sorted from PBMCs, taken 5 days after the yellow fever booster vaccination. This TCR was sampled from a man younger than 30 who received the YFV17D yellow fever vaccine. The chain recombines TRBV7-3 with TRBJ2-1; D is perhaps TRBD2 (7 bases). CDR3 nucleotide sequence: TGTGCCAGCAGCTTAACCAGGGGTGGTAGCGGGTCGTACAATGAGCAGTTCTTC. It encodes CASSLTRGGSGSYNEQFF.